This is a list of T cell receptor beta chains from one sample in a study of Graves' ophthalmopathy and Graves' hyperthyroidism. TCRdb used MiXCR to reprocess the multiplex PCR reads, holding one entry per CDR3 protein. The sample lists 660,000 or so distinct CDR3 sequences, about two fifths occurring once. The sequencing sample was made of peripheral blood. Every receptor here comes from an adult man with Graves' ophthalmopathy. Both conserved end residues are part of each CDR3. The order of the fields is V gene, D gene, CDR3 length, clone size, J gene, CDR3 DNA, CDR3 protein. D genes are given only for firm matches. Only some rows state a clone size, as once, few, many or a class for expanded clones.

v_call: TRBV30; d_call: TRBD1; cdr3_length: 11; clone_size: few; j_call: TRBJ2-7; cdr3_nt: TGTGCCTGGACCTTGACAGGGAAGCAGTACTTC; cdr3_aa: CAWTLTGKQYF
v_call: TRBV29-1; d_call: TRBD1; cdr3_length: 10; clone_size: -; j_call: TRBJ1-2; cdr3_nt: TGCAGCATAGGAGGGGGCGGCTACACCTTC; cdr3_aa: CSIGGGGYTF
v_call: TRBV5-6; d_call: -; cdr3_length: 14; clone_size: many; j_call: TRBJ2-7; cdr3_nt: TGTGCCAGCAGCTTGGGGACAGAGGGGACGTGGCAGTACTTC; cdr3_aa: CASSLGTEGTWQYF
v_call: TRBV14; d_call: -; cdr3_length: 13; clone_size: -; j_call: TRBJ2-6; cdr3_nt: TGTGCCAGCAGCCGGGCAGCGCCAAACGTCCTGACTTTC; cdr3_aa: CASSRAAPNVLTF
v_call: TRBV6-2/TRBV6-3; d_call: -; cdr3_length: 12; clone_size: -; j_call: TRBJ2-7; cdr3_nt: TGTGCCAGCACCGGGAGCGGTTACGAGCAGTACTTC; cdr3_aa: CASTGSGYEQYF
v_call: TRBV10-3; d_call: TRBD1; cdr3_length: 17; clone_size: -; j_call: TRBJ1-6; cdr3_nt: TGTGCCATCAGTGGCGATTCTCCCGGGACAGGGGCTTCACCCCTCCACTTT; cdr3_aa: CAISGDSPGTGASPLHF
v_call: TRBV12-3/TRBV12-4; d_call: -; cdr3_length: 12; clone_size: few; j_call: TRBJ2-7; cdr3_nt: TGTGCCAGCAGTTTAATGGGTGACGAGCAGTACTTC; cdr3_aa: CASSLMGDEQYF
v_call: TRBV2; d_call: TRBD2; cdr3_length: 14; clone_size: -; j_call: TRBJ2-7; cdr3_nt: TGTGCCAGCAGTTCCGGGACTACCTTCTCCGAGCAGTACTTC; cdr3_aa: CASSSGTTFSEQYF
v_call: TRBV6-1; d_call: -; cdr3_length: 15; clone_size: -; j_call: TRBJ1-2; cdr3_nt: TGTGCCAGCAGTGAGATAAAGGGTGTAGTGGTCGGCTACACCTTC; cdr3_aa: CASSEIKGVVVGYTF
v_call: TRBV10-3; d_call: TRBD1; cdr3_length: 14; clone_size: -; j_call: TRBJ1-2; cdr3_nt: TGTGCCATCAGTGATACCCAGGGACAGGGGCAGGACACCTTC; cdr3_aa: CAISDTQGQGQDTF
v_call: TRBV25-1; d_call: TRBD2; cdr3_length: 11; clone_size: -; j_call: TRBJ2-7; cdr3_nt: TGTGCCAGCTCGGGACTAGCGGTGCAGTACTTC; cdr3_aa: CASSGLAVQYF
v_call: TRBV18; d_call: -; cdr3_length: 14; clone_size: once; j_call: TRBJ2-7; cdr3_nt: TGTGCCAGCTCACCACCGGCGCCTTTCAACGAGCAGTACTTC; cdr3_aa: CASSPPAPFNEQYF
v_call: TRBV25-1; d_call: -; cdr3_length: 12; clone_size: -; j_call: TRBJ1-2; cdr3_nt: TGTGCCAGCAGTCCTCAGCGGGGGGGCAACACCTTC; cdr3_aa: CASSPQRGGNTF
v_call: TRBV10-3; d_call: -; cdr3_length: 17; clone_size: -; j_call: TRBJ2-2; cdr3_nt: TGTGCCAGCAGTGACTCGAGCGCCAAGGGGCAAACCGGGGAGCTGTTTTTT; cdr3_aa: CASSDSSAKGQTGELFF
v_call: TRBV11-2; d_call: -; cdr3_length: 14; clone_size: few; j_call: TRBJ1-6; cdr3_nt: TGTGCCAGCAGCCCTGACACATTTAATTCACCCCTCCACTTT; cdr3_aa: CASSPDTFNSPLHF
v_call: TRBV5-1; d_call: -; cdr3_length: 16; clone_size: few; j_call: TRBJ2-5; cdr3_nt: TGCGCCAGCAGCTTGTTTGCAGTAAACGACCAAGAGACCCAGTACTTC; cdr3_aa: CASSLFAVNDQETQYF
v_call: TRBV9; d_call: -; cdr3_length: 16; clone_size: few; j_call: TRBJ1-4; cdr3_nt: TGCGCCAGCAGCCAGCGCGATGCGAGCGGGCTGAAAAAACTGTTTTTT; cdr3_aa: CASSQRDASGLKKLFF
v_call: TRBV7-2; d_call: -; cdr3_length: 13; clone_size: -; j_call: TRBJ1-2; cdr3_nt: -; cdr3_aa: CASSKGWGSGNTF
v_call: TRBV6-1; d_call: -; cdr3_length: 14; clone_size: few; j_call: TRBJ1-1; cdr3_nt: TGTGCCAGCAATGCCGGGACATTGTACACTGAAGCTTTCTTT; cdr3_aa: CASNAGTLYTEAFF
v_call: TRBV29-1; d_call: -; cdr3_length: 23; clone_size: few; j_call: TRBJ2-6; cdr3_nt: TGCAGCGTTGAATCAACCGCGGCGTGGGGAGTGGGTGAGGGTTTCTCTGGGGCCAACGTCCTGACTTTC; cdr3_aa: CSVESTAAWGVGEGFSGANVLTF
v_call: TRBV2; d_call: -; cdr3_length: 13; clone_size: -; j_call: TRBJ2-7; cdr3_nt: TGTGCCAGCAGTGATACCAGGCACAACGAGCAGTACTTC; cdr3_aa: CASSDTRHNEQYF
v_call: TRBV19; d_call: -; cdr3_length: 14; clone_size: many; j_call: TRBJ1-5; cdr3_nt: TGTGCCAGTCACGCCGGCTATAGCAATCAGCCCCAGCATTTT; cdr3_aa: CASHAGYSNQPQHF
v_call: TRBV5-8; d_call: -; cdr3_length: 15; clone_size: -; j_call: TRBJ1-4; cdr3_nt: TGTGCCAGCAGCTCTGGGGGGACGTCTAATGAAAAACTGTTTTTT; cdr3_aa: CASSSGGTSNEKLFF
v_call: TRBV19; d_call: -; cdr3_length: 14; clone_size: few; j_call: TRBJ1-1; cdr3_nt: TGTGCCAGTAGTATAGGTTGGCGGAACACTGAAGCTTTCTTT; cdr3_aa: CASSIGWRNTEAFF
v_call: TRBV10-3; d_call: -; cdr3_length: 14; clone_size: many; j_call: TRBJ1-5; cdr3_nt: TGTGCCATCAGTGAGAGAGGAGTGAATCAGCCCCAGCATTTT; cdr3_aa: CAISERGVNQPQHF
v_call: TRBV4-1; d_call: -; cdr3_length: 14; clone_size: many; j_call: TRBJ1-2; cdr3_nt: TGCGCCAGCAGCCGCATGGGGGATGGTAATGGCTACACCTTC; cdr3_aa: CASSRMGDGNGYTF
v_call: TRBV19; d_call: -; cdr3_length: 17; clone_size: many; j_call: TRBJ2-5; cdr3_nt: TGTGCCAGTAGTATAGGGCTGGGGCAGGGCGGACGGGAGACCCAGTACTTC; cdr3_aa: CASSIGLGQGGRETQYF
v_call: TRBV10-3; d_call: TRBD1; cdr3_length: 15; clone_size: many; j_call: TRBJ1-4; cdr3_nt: TGTGCCATCAGTGACCGGGGACAGGGCAATGAAAAACTGTTTTTT; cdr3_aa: CAISDRGQGNEKLFF
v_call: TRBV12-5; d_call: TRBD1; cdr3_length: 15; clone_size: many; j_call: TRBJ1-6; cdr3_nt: TGTGCTAGTGGCCGGGACAGGAGGTATAATTCACCCCTCCACTTT; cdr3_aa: CASGRDRRYNSPLHF
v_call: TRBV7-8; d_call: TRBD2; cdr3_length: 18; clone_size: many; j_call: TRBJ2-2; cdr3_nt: TGTGCCAGCAGCCTCGGACTAGCGGGAATGGGGCGGACCGGGGAGCTGTTTTTT; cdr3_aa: CASSLGLAGMGRTGELFF
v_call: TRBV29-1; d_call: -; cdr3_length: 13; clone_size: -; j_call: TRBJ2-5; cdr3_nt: TGCAGCGCCACAAGGGCGGTCGGAGAGACCCAGTACTTC; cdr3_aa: CSATRAVGETQYF
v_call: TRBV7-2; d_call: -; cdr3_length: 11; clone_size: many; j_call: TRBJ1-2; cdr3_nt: TGTGCCAGCAGCCAAAGATATGGCTACACCTTC; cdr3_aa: CASSQRYGYTF
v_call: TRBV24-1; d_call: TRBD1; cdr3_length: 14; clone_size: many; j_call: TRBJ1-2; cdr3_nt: TGTGCCACCAGTGATAGCCAACAGGGGAATGGCTACACCTTC; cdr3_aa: CATSDSQQGNGYTF
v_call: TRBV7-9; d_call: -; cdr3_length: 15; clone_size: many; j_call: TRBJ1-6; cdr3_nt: TGTGCCAGCAGCCCCAATGGAGTTCTCGGTTCACCCCTCCACTTT; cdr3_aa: CASSPNGVLGSPLHF
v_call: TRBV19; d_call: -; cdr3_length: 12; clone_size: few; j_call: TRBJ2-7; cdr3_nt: TGTGCCAGTTGGGGAGTCTCCTACGAGCAGTACTTC; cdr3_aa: CASWGVSYEQYF
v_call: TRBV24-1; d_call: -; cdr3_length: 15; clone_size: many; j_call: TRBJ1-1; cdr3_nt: TGTGCCACCAGCACCGCAGGGGACCCGAACACTGAAGCTTTCTTT; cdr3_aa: CATSTAGDPNTEAFF
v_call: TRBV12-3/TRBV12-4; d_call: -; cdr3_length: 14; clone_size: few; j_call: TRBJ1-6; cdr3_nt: TGTGCCAGCAGAGTTCAGGGGATTTTAGGTTCCCTCCACTTT; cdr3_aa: CASRVQGILGSLHF
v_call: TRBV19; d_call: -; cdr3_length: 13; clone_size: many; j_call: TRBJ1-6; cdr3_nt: TGTGCCAGTAAAAAAATGGGGGATTCACCCCTCCACTTT; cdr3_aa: CASKKMGDSPLHF
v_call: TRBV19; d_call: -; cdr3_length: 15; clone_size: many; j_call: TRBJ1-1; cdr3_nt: TGTGCCAGTAGTATACGTGCGGCCGGGAACACTGAAGCTTTCTTT; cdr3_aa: CASSIRAAGNTEAFF
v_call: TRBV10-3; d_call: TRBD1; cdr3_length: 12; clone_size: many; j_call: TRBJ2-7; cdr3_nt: TGTGCCATCAATTCAGGGGGCTACGAGCAGTACTTC; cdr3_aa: CAINSGGYEQYF
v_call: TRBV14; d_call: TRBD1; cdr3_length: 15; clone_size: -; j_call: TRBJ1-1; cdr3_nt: TGTGCCAGCAGCCGTTCGACAGGGACGTTCACTGAAGCTTTCTTT; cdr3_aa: CASSRSTGTFTEAFF
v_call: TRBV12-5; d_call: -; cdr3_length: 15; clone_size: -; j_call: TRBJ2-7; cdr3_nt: TGTGCTAGTGGTTTGGCAAGGGACCCAACCTACGAGCAGTACTTC; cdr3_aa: CASGLARDPTYEQYF
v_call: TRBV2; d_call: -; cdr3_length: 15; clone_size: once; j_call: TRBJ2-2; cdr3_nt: TGTGCCAGCAAGACGGGGGCGCAAAACACCGGGGAGCTGTTTTTT; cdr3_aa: CASKTGAQNTGELFF
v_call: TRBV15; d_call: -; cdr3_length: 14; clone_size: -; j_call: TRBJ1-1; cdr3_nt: TGTGCCACCAGCAGAGATGGAAGGGGGGATGAAGCTTTCTTT; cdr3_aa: CATSRDGRGDEAFF
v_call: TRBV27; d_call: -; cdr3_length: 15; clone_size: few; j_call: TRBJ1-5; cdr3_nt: TGTGCCAGCAGTTCCGGACGGGGTAGTTGGCAGCCCCAGCATTTT; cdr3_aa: CASSSGRGSWQPQHF
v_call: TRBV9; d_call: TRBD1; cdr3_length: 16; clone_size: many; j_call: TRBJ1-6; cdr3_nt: TGTGCCAGCAGCCTCGCCGACAGGGATGGTAATTCACCCCTCCACTTT; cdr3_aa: CASSLADRDGNSPLHF